This T cell receptor beta chain was sequenced in a study of blood T cell repertoires in COVID-19. Turning to the study itself: Italy, Spain and the United States were the sources of the convalescent and acute COVID-19 samples. Sources were T cells, B-cell-depleted T cells, or PBMCs; the material itself was cDNA or gDNA.

Original processing notes: Amplification of reference gene primers was used by the study to estimate nucleated cell counts. Assay: immunoSEQ multiplex PCR; the TCRdb copy retains only in-frame clones and omits some. For V, J and clone size, that table is used; D and trimming come from the DNA. The sample shows 110,000 to 150,000 clones, roughly 84% of them seen only once. CDR1 is SNHLY and CDR2 is FYNNEI in the germline V gene. CDR3 length: 16 residues. Trimming took 5 bases from V and 0 from J; bases not matched to a gene: 7. The TCR comes from a human donor in a cohort sampled during active COVID-19. The V and J genes are TRBV2 and TRBJ2-7; 10 bases match TRBD2. Source material: peripheral blood. CDR3 sequence: CASSFSLAGDSYEQYF. CDR3 bases: TGTGCCAGCAGTTTCTCCCTAGCGGGGGACTCCTACGAGCAGTACTTC.